The 20 T cell receptor beta chains listed next were all sequenced from one sample in a study of tumor-infiltrating lymphocytes in localized non-small cell lung cancer. Produced via immunoSEQ multiplex PCR; TCRdb's table is partial and in-frame only. The data hold 10,000 or so clones, with 65% to 85% observed a single time. The sequenced material came from uninvolved lung tissue not adjacent to the tumor. These receptors originate from a human donor with non-small cell lung cancer.

This clone was picked up one time. The chain links TRBV7-8 to TRBJ1-3; 8 bases match TRBD1. The CDR3 is 15 residues long. V dropped 4 bases and J dropped 2; count of bases not matched to a gene: 4. Germline V CDR1 and CDR2: SGHVS, FQNEAQ. In nucleotides, the CDR3 is TGTGCCAGCAGCTCCGGGACAGGAGCTGGAAACACCATATATTTT. This gives the protein CASSSGTGAGNTIYF. Full variable domain (remainder filled in from reference TRBV7-8 and TRBJ1-3): GAGVSQSPRYKVAKRGQDVALRCDPISGHVSLFWYQQALGQGPEFLTYFQNEAQLDKSGLPSDRFFAERPEGSVSTLKIQRTQQEDSAVYLCASSSGTGAGNTIYFGEGSWLTVV.

This clone came up a few times. The V and J genes are TRBV9 and TRBJ2-5; tentatively, D is TRBD1 or TRBD2 (5 bases each). Germline V gives CDR1 SGDLS, CDR2 YYNGEE. The V end lost 0 bases, the J end lost 0 bases, and 6 bases lay between the germline ends. This CDR3 region has 14 residues. CDR3 loop: CASSVGGHQETQYF. In nucleotides, the CDR3 is TGTGCCAGCAGCGTAGGGGGACACCAAGAGACCCAGTACTTC.

The V gene is TRBV5-1, the J gene TRBJ1-2; no reliable D call. Germline lookup yields CDR1 SGHRS and CDR2 YFSETQ. This CDR3 has 17 amino acids. V dropped 4 bases and J dropped 2 bases, with 21 bases sitting between them. The CDR3: CASSPLEGIPENYGYTF. DNA of the CDR3: TGCGCCAGCAGCCCACTTGAAGGGATCCCTGAGAACTATGGCTACACCTTC.

The chain combines TRBV11-3 with TRBJ2-7, with no clear D. V lost 5 bases to trimming and J lost 4 bases, with 9 bases between them. The CDR3 covers 12 residues. Germline lookup yields CDR1 SGHNT and CDR2 YENEEA. Here the CDR3 reads CASSGNSYEQYF. For the CDR3, the DNA is TGTGCCAGCAGCGGGAACTCTTACGAGCAGTACTTC.

Here the CDR3 reads CASSPGGLSYGYTF. For the CDR3, the DNA is TGTGCCAGTAGCCCGGGGGGACTCTCCTATGGCTACACCTTC. The chain is built from TRBV19 and TRBJ1-2; possibly TRBD1 for D (5 bases). V was shortened by 6 bases and J by 4 bases, with 15 bases between the two germline ends. CDR1 is LNHDA, CDR2 SQIVND, per germline (reference sequence). The CDR3 has 14 residues. The complete variable domain, with remaining parts taken from reference TRBV19 and TRBJ1-2, reads DGGITQSPKYLFRKEGQNVTLSCEQNLNHDAMYWYRQDPGQGLRLIYYSQIVNDFQKGDIAEGYSVSREKKESFPLTVTSAQKNPTAFYLCASSPGGLSYGYTFGSGTRLTVV.

This chain connects TRBV6-5 to TRBJ2-1; TRBD1 agrees at 10 bases. V trimming: 5 bases; J trimming: 7 bases; junction bases outside the gene matches: 8. The CDR3 runs to 15 residues. The germline V gene has CDR1 MNHEY and CDR2 SVGAGI. The CDR3 DNA follows: TGTGCCAGCAGTCTCCGGGACAGGGGTATGAATGAGCAGTTCTTC. Amino acids: CASSLRDRGMNEQFF.

This clone was counted only a few times. The rearrangement links TRBV19 to TRBJ1-6; D is uncertain. The CDR3 is 15 amino acids. Germline V gene lookup returns CDR1 LNHDA and CDR2 SQIVND (reference sequence). Trimming left V 1 base short and J 9 bases short, with 13 bases between. CDR3 DNA: TGTGCCAGTAGTATAGGTCGGCCGCCTCGTTCACCCCTCCACTTT. This encodes CASSIGRPPRSPLHF.

The CDR3 DNA follows: TGTGCCAGCAGTCTCTTCGGCTCGGAGACCCAGTACTTC. This sequence encodes CASSLFGSETQYF. The genes are TRBV2 and TRBJ2-5, with D unclear. The V end was cut by 5 bases, the J end by 5 bases, with 12 bases between. Germline lookup yields CDR1 SNHLY and CDR2 FYNNEI. There are 13 residues in the CDR3.

V is TRBV6-6 and J is TRBJ2-5; D uncertain. The V and J ends lost 0 bases and 5 bases respectively, with 13 bases between them. Germline CDR1 MNHNY, CDR2 SVGAGI (reference sequence). The CDR3 loop spans 15 amino acids. The CDR3 spells CASSYSIWVGETQYF. CDR3 bases: TGTGCCAGCAGTTACTCGATCTGGGTAGGTGAGACCCAGTACTTC.

The chain joins TRBV2 to TRBJ1-2; D is unresolved. Per the germline V gene, CDR1 is SNHLY and CDR2 is FYNNEI. The V end was cut by 2 bases, the J end by 6 bases, with 7 bases between. The CDR3 consists of 12 residues. The chain's CDR3 is CASSERGNGYTF. CDR3 in DNA: TGTGCCAGCAGTGAACGAGGGAATGGCTACACCTTC.

The rearrangement uses TRBV2 and TRBJ1-5; TRBD1 agrees at 9 bases. The CDR3 runs to 15 residues. Per the germline V gene, CDR1 is SNHLY and CDR2 is FYNNEI. Losses at the gene ends were 1 base for V and 6 bases for J; bases not matched to a gene: 4. Here the CDR3 reads CASSEEGTGTQPQHF. The CDR3 DNA reads TGTGCCAGCAGTGAAGAGGGGACAGGGACTCAGCCCCAGCATTTT.

The J gene is TRBJ2-5, the V gene TRBV5-1, with TRBD2 matching over 10 bases. Germline V gives CDR1 SGHRS, CDR2 YFSETQ. The J segment lost 2 bases and the V segment lost 4 bases, leaving 5 bases of the junction unmatched. The CDR3 has 15 residues. This chain's CDR3 is CASSPGTSVQETQYF. For the CDR3, the DNA is TGCGCCAGCAGCCCAGGGACTAGCGTACAAGAGACCCAGTACTTC.

This chain joins TRBV19 and TRBJ1-1; 7 nucleotides line up with TRBD1. Per germline, CDR1 LNHDA and CDR2 SQIVND (reference sequence). The CDR3 has 14 amino acids. The V segment lost 3 bases and the J segment 4 bases; nucleotides outside the gene matches: 5. The CDR3 is CASSIRQGGTEAFF. In DNA, the CDR3 is TGTGCCAGTAGTATTCGGCAGGGGGGCACTGAAGCTTTCTTT.

The chain has TRBV5-1 and TRBJ1-1; 7 bases match TRBD1. The CDR3 extends over 13 amino acids. With V trimmed by 5 bases and J by 4 bases, 5 bases remained unmatched. Per germline, CDR1 SGHRS and CDR2 YFSETQ. The CDR3 nucleotides read TGCGCCAGCAGGTCGACAGGGAGCACTGAAGCTTTCTTT. It is translated as CASRSTGSTEAFF.

For the CDR3, the DNA is TGCGCCAGCAGCTTGGTAGGGGGTTCCGGCACAGATACGCAGTATTTT. Its translation is CASSLVGGSGTDTQYF. This chain links TRBV5-1 with TRBJ2-3, with a tentative D call TRBD1 (6 bases). This CDR3 is 16 amino acids long. The germline V and J ends were trimmed by 0 bases and 1 base, with 12 bases remaining between them. From germline, CDR1 is SGHRS and CDR2 YFSETQ.

The chain has TRBV28 and TRBJ2-2; no definite D call. V dropped 3 bases and J dropped 5 bases, with 4 bases sitting between them. Germline CDR1 and CDR2: MDHEN and SYDVKM. The CDR3 extends over 12 amino acids. CDR3: CASSLWTGELFF. In DNA, the CDR3 is TGTGCCAGCAGTTTGTGGACCGGGGAGCTGTTTTTT.

V is TRBV11-2 and J is TRBJ2-1; TRBD1 aligns across 9 bases. CDR1 and CDR2 (germline): SGHAT, FQNNGV. Trimming at V came to 5 bases and at J to 8 bases, leaving 13 bases not matched to a gene. The CDR3 runs 16 residues. CDR3 protein: CASSLLRDRDRDEQFF. The CDR3 nucleotides read TGTGCCAGCAGCCTGCTCCGGGACAGGGATAGGGATGAGCAGTTCTTC.

This clone was detected only once. The V call is TRBV7-2, the J call TRBJ1-5; D unresolved. Trimming took 3 bases from V and 3 from J, leaving 3 bases between them. This CDR3 spans 12 amino acids. The germline gives CDR1 SGHTA, CDR2 FQGNSA. CDR3 DNA sequence: TGTGCCAGCAGCTTTCCCAATCAGCCCCAGCATTTT. Protein: CASSFPNQPQHF.

The CDR3 coding sequence is TGTGCCAGCACCTATACCGGGGAGCTGTTTTTT. The encoded protein is CASTYTGELFF. The chain recombines TRBV11-3 with TRBJ2-2; D gene uncertain. Trimming took 7 bases from V and 5 from J, leaving 5 bases between them. There are 11 residues in the CDR3. Looked up from germline, CDR1 is SGHNT and CDR2 is YENEEA.

The chain combines TRBV19 with TRBJ1-6; a weak D match, TRBD1 (5 bases). The CDR3 spans 17 residues. V dropped 5 bases and J dropped 10 bases, with 24 bases sitting between them. Germline CDR1 is LNHDA and CDR2 is SQIVND (reference sequence). CDR3 loop: CASSSTRAGRGGSPLHF. The CDR3 DNA follows: TGTGCCAGTAGTTCAACTCGGGCGGGACGGGGGGGGTCACCCCTCCACTTT.